This T cell receptor beta chain was observed in a study of blood T cell repertoires in COVID-19. Study details: In each case, the material was cDNA or gDNA derived from T cells, B-cell-depleted T cells, or PBMCs.

The data were produced by immunoSEQ multiplex PCR, yet TCRdb's version contains in-frame clones alone and is incomplete. The sample includes under 250,000 clones, roughly 79% of them seen just once. Enrollees, about 18 to 89 years old, lived in 20 to 25 US areas. Participants had their cohort set by participant-reported clinical history. The sequence derives from a woman aged 45-65 years with acute COVID-19. Sequencing input: PBMCs or T cells enriched from blood (not recorded which).

In DNA, the CDR3 is TGTGCCAGCAGCTCCCGGGGAGCGGCCGGGGAGCTGTTTTTT. This encodes CASSSRGAAGELFF. V usage is TRBV5-4 and J usage is TRBJ2-2, with TRBD2 as a possible D gene (5 bases). Germline V gives CDR1 SGHNT, CDR2 YYREEE (reference sequence). The CDR3 is 14 residues long. The V gene lost 3 bases and the J gene lost 6 bases, with 12 bases spanning the gap.